These T cell receptor beta chains were read from a single sample in a study of regulatory T cells in long-lasting Graves disease. TCRdb independently ran MiXCR on the multiplex PCR reads; one entry per CDR3 protein. Among 250,000 or so distinct CDR3 sequences listed, around 21% were seen once. The material was peripheral blood mononuclear cells (PBMCs), obtained at new diagnosis, from a patient treated with antithyroid drugs. Receptor source: a female donor with Graves disease. CDR3s include the opening cysteine and the closing phenylalanine or tryptophan. D genes are given only for firm matches. Size is omitted from some rows. Given values are once, few, many or a class for expanded clones.

CDR3nt: TGCGCCAGCAGCGACCGAGGATCTGGGGCCAACGTCCTGACTTTC
CDR3aa: CASSDRGSGANVLTF
v_gene: TRBV5-1
abundance: many
d_gene: NA
j_gene: TRBJ2-6

CDR3nt: TGTGCCAGCACCAAATTGGAACATGGGGGCAATCAGCCCCAGCATTTT
CDR3aa: CASTKLEHGGNQPQHF
v_gene: TRBV12-3/TRBV12-4
abundance: many
d_gene: NA
j_gene: TRBJ1-5

CDR3nt: TGTGCCAGCAGTCCAGCCTCTGGGGCCAACGTCCTGACTTTC
CDR3aa: CASSPASGANVLTF
v_gene: TRBV27
abundance: NA
d_gene: NA
j_gene: TRBJ2-6

CDR3nt: TGTGCCAGCAGCGCCGAGAGCACCAAGGGGTACGAGCAGTACTTC
CDR3aa: CASSAESTKGYEQYF
v_gene: TRBV9
abundance: many
d_gene: NA
j_gene: TRBJ2-7

CDR3nt: TGTGCCAGCAGGTTGCGGGGACTCCTCACAGATACGCAGTATTTT
CDR3aa: CASRLRGLLTDTQYF
v_gene: TRBV6-1
abundance: NA
d_gene: NA
j_gene: TRBJ2-3

CDR3nt: TGTGCCAGCAGCTTAGGACAGCCGGGGGAGGGGTTTCGAGAGACCCAGTACTTC
CDR3aa: CASSLGQPGEGFRETQYF
v_gene: TRBV11-2
abundance: many
d_gene: TRBD2
j_gene: TRBJ2-5

CDR3nt: TGCAGTGCCGGGGCCCGAGGAGAGAACTATGGCTACACCTTC
CDR3aa: CSAGARGENYGYTF
v_gene: TRBV20-1
abundance: many
d_gene: NA
j_gene: TRBJ1-2

CDR3nt: TGCGCCAGCAGCGAATACCGAGCGGGAGGCCGGGTTGATACGCAGTATTTT
CDR3aa: CASSEYRAGGRVDTQYF
v_gene: TRBV5-1
abundance: NA
d_gene: TRBD2
j_gene: TRBJ2-3

CDR3nt: TGTGCCAGCACCTTTCGAGCAGGGGGCCCAGACATTCAGTACTTC
CDR3aa: CASTFRAGGPDIQYF
v_gene: TRBV12-3/TRBV12-4
abundance: NA
d_gene: TRBD1
j_gene: TRBJ2-4

CDR3nt: TGCGCCAGCAGCCAACCCCGGGAGAATTCGGCCAAAAACATTCAGTACTTC
CDR3aa: CASSQPRENSAKNIQYF
v_gene: TRBV4-1
abundance: many
d_gene: NA
j_gene: TRBJ2-4

CDR3nt: TGCAGCGTTCTTGGACAGGGGAACACCGGGGAGCTGTTTTTT
CDR3aa: CSVLGQGNTGELFF
v_gene: TRBV29-1
abundance: NA
d_gene: TRBD1
j_gene: TRBJ2-2

CDR3nt: TGTGCCAGCAGGGAGCCACTAGCGGGGGGGCTAGAGACCCAGTACTTC
CDR3aa: CASREPLAGGLETQYF
v_gene: TRBV6-1
abundance: many
d_gene: TRBD2
j_gene: TRBJ2-5

CDR3nt: TGTGCCACCAGTGATCCTGGGACAGGGGTTGAAGATGAGCAGTTCTTC
CDR3aa: CATSDPGTGVEDEQFF
v_gene: TRBV24-1
abundance: many
d_gene: TRBD1
j_gene: TRBJ2-1

CDR3nt: TGTGCCAGCAGCTTGGTTGACCACAATCAGCCCCAGCATTTT
CDR3aa: CASSLVDHNQPQHF
v_gene: TRBV5-5
abundance: many
d_gene: NA
j_gene: TRBJ1-5

CDR3nt: TGCGCCAGCAGCCCCCGACAGGGGGAGGGCGAGCAGTACTTC
CDR3aa: CASSPRQGEGEQYF
v_gene: TRBV5-1
abundance: many
d_gene: TRBD1
j_gene: TRBJ2-7

CDR3nt: TGTGCCAGCAGCCCCCGCGTAGGGGGCAGTGATAGCTACACCTTC
CDR3aa: CASSPRVGGSDSYTF
v_gene: TRBV7-6
abundance: NA
d_gene: TRBD1
j_gene: TRBJ1-2

CDR3nt: TGTGCCAGCAGCTTAACAGGGGTAGGGGAGCAGTTCTTC
CDR3aa: CASSLTGVGEQFF
v_gene: TRBV3-1
abundance: many
d_gene: TRBD1
j_gene: TRBJ2-1

CDR3nt: TGCGCCAGCAGCCAAGGGACAGGGGGCTACTATGGCTACACCTTC
CDR3aa: CASSQGTGGYYGYTF
v_gene: TRBV4-1
abundance: many
d_gene: TRBD1
j_gene: TRBJ1-2

CDR3nt: TGTGCCATCGGGACAGACTCCTACGAGCAGTACTTC
CDR3aa: CAIGTDSYEQYF
v_gene: TRBV10-3
abundance: many
d_gene: TRBD1
j_gene: TRBJ2-7

CDR3nt: TGCAGCGTTGAAATTGGGGGACAGGTCGAGTTCTTC
CDR3aa: CSVEIGGQVEFF
v_gene: TRBV29-1
abundance: NA
d_gene: TRBD1
j_gene: TRBJ2-1

CDR3nt: TGTGCCAGCAGCCCCCAGGGGACAGTGGGCAATGAGCAGTTCTTC
CDR3aa: CASSPQGTVGNEQFF
v_gene: TRBV3-1
abundance: many
d_gene: TRBD1
j_gene: TRBJ2-1

CDR3nt: TGCGCCAGCAGCTTGTTGGCAGGCACAGATACGCAGTATTTT
CDR3aa: CASSLLAGTDTQYF
v_gene: TRBV5-1
abundance: few
d_gene: NA
j_gene: TRBJ2-3

CDR3nt: TGTGCCAGCAGCTTAGTGCCGGGAACTAGCACAGATACGCAGTATTTT
CDR3aa: CASSLVPGTSTDTQYF
v_gene: TRBV7-2
abundance: many
d_gene: NA
j_gene: TRBJ2-3

CDR3nt: TGCAGTGGAACTAGGACTAGCGGTACCTACGAGCAGTACTTC
CDR3aa: CSGTRTSGTYEQYF
v_gene: TRBV20-1
abundance: many
d_gene: TRBD2
j_gene: TRBJ2-7

CDR3nt: TGTGCCAGCAGCAGGGAGAAAAGGAGTGAGCAGTTCTTC
CDR3aa: CASSREKRSEQFF
v_gene: TRBV11-3
abundance: many
d_gene: NA
j_gene: TRBJ2-1

CDR3nt: TGTGCCAGTACCAAATTGCAGAACACTGAAGCTTTCTTT
CDR3aa: CASTKLQNTEAFF
v_gene: TRBV19
abundance: many
d_gene: NA
j_gene: TRBJ1-1

CDR3nt: TGTGCCAGCAGCCAATCAGGCAACTCTGGAAACACCATATATTTT
CDR3aa: CASSQSGNSGNTIYF
v_gene: TRBV3-1
abundance: many
d_gene: NA
j_gene: TRBJ1-3

CDR3nt: TGTGCCTGGAGTCGGGTGCTTAATGAAAAACTGTTTTTT
CDR3aa: CAWSRVLNEKLFF
v_gene: TRBV30
abundance: many
d_gene: NA
j_gene: TRBJ1-4

CDR3nt: TGCGCCAGCAGCTTGTCAGGGGCAGGCTATGGCTACACCTTC
CDR3aa: CASSLSGAGYGYTF
v_gene: TRBV5-1
abundance: NA
d_gene: NA
j_gene: TRBJ1-2

CDR3nt: TGTGCCAGCAGTTACTCGAGAGAAAACGAGCAGTACTTC
CDR3aa: CASSYSRENEQYF
v_gene: TRBV6-2/TRBV6-3
abundance: many
d_gene: NA
j_gene: TRBJ2-7

CDR3nt: TGTGCCGTCAGCCCGACAGGGGGAACTGAAAAACTGTTTTTT
CDR3aa: CAVSPTGGTEKLFF
v_gene: TRBV10-3
abundance: NA
d_gene: TRBD1
j_gene: TRBJ1-4

CDR3nt: TGCAGTGCTAGGGCGACAGGGAGGGATGCCCCAGCCCAGCATTTT
CDR3aa: CSARATGRDAPAQHF
v_gene: TRBV20-1
abundance: many
d_gene: TRBD1
j_gene: TRBJ1-5